The T cell receptor (beta chain) described here comes from a study of vaccination effects on CD4 cells after COVID-19. Turning to the study itself: BNT162b2 vaccine or mRNA-1273 vaccine was given to participants in two doses. General study points: Among infection- and vaccine-induced clones, marked clonal contraction occurred late after vaccination.

Per the germline V gene, CDR1 is SNHLY and CDR2 is FYNNEI. This CDR3 has 12 amino acids. V was cut by 9 bases and J by 1 base, with 9 bases left in between. Using immunoSEQ multiplex PCR, the repertoire was profiled, and TCRdb retains in-frame clones only, with some absent. Among tens of thousands of clones listed, under 75% were seen once. Notes on this clone: The antigen remains undetermined.

Before sequencing took place, the ViraFEST assay used viral peptide pools to expand antigen-specific CD4+ T cells. Following an approximately eleven-day culture, CD4+ T cells were purified. Having tested negative for nucleocapsid antibodies, the vaccine recipients showed no prior SARS-CoV-2 infection. Under 2.5 million PBMC were seeded per well and grown in the presence of about 9 IU/ml IL-2 and about 10 ug/ml peptides. The authors exchanged half the medium for IL-2 medium on days 3 and 7. The receptor was isolated from a human donor who received a COVID-19 vaccine. V is TRBV2 and J is TRBJ1-1; the D gene is possibly TRBD1 (5 bases). The material was CD4+ T cells from PBMCs cultured with HCoV-OC43 spike peptides, obtained before COVID-19 vaccination. Subset described: HCoV-OC43 spike overlapping peptide pool stimulation. The chain's CDR3 is CASGQANTEAFF. CDR3 DNA sequence: TGTGCCAGTGGACAAGCGAACACTGAAGCTTTCTTT. The whole variable domain, remainder taken from reference TRBV2 and TRBJ1-1, is EPEVTQTPSHQVTQMGQEVILRCVPISNHLYFYWYRQILGQKVEFLVSFYNNEISEKSEIFDDQFSVERPDGSNFTLKIRSTKLEDSAMYFCASGQANTEAFFGQGTRLTVV.